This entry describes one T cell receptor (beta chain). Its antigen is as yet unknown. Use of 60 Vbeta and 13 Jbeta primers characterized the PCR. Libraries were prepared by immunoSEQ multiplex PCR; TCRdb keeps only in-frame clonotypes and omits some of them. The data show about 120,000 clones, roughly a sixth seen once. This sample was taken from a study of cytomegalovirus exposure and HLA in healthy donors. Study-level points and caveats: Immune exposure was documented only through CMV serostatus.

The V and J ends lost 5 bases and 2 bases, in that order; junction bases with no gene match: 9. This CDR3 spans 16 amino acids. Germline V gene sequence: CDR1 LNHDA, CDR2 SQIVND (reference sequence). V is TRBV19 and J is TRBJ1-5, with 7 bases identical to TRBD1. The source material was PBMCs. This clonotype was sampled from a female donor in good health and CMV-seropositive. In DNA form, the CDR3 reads TGTGCCAGTAGTTCTTGGACAGGTCTGGGCAATCAGCCCCAGCATTTT. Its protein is CASSSWTGLGNQPQHF.